The 10 T cell receptor beta chains in this list originate from one sample, sequenced in a study of cytomegalovirus exposure and HLA in healthy donors. In the PCR, 60 Vbeta and 13 Jbeta primers were used. Assay used: immunoSEQ multiplex PCR; TCRdb lists only in-frame clones, some missing. The sample gives 200,000 to 250,000 clones, 80% to 90% of which show up once; 0.2% to 0.3% is in the top ten. Sequenced material: PBMCs. These receptors were obtained from a girl aged 2 to 10 in good health and CMV-seronegative.

This chain connects TRBV6-5 to TRBJ1-5; TRBD1 matches 7 bases. The CDR3 spans 14 residues. The V gene end was trimmed by 4 bases and the J gene end by 7 bases; junction bases not matched to a gene: 7. CDR1 and CDR2 (germline): MNHEY, SVGAGI. The CDR3 coding sequence is TGTGCCAGCAGTTTCTCAGGGGGAAACCAGCCCCAGCATTTT. As protein: CASSFSGGNQPQHF.

The chain links TRBV6-1 to TRBJ2-3; tentatively, D is TRBD1 (5 bases). Germline V gene sequence: CDR1 MNHNS, CDR2 SASEGT. This CDR3 region has 13 residues. Trimming took 5 bases from V and 4 from J, leaving 10 bases between them. CDR3 sequence: CASSKTDSDTQYF. CDR3 DNA: TGTGCCAGCAGTAAGACAGATTCAGATACGCAGTATTTT.

The chain couples TRBV4-2 to TRBJ1-5, with D unresolved. Trimming shortened V by 1 base and J by 4 bases, and 14 bases separated the two germline ends. Germline loops: CDR1 LGHNA, CDR2 YNFKEQ. CDR3 length: 16 amino acids. The CDR3 here is CASSQGDMSQNQPQHF. The CDR3 DNA sequence: TGTGCCAGCAGCCAAGGTGATATGTCTCAGAATCAGCCCCAGCATTTT.

V is TRBV6-6 and J is TRBJ2-7, with D perhaps TRBD1 (6 bases). CDR1 is MNHNY, CDR2 SVGAGI, per germline (reference sequence). The CDR3 loop spans 14 amino acids. The ends were cut back, 2 bases at V and 2 bases at J, with 10 bases in the middle. The CDR3 sequence: CASSYLDSPYEQYF. CDR3 sequence (DNA): TGTGCCAGCAGTTACCTGGACAGCCCCTACGAGCAGTACTTC.

The gene calls are TRBV6-1 and TRBJ2-3; 7 nucleotides agree with TRBD1. CDR3 length: 14 amino acids. V lost 4 bases and J lost 2; bases outside the gene matches: 3. From germline, CDR1 is MNHNS and CDR2 SASEGT. In DNA form, the CDR3 reads TGTGCCAGCAGTGGGACAGGCTACACAGATACGCAGTATTTT. It translates to CASSGTGYTDTQYF.

This chain joins TRBV5-8 and TRBJ2-3; 8 bases are shared with TRBD2. The CDR3 is 15 amino acids. Germline loops: CDR1 SGHTS, CDR2 YDEGEE. Trimming cost V 1 base and J 4 bases; bases outside gene matches: 5. The CDR3 DNA reads as TGTGCCAGCAGCTTGCTCGGGGGGGCGTCAGATACGCAGTATTTT. Protein product: CASSLLGGASDTQYF.

The chain is built from TRBV6-6 and TRBJ1-3; tentatively, D is TRBD1 (6 bases). The germline V gene has CDR1 MNHNY and CDR2 SVGAGI (reference sequence). V shed 4 bases and J shed 11 bases, with 21 bases lying between them. There are 15 residues in the CDR3. The CDR3 sequence is CASSSDSPFIGAIYF. The CDR3 DNA follows: TGTGCCAGCAGTTCGGACAGCCCTTTCATTGGAGCCATATATTTT.

The J gene is TRBJ2-1, the V gene TRBV10-3; 9 bases are a match to TRBD2. CDR3 length: 15 amino acids. In germline, CDR1 is ENHRY, CDR2 SYGVKD. The V segment lost 2 bases and the J segment 2 bases; nucleotides outside the gene matches: 1. CDR3 protein: CAISELAGTYNEQFF. Written as DNA, the CDR3 is TGTGCCATCAGTGAGCTAGCGGGGACCTACAATGAGCAGTTCTTC.

The rearrangement uses TRBV5-4 and TRBJ1-1, with D hard to call. The CDR3 has 13 residues. Per the germline V gene, CDR1 is SGHNT and CDR2 is YYREEE (reference sequence). V lost 2 bases, J lost 2 bases, and 7 bases lay in between. CDR3 amino acids: CASSFTVNTEAFF. For the CDR3, the DNA is TGTGCCAGCAGCTTCACGGTTAACACTGAAGCTTTCTTT. The full variable domain, completed using reference TRBV5-4 and TRBJ1-1, is ETGVTQSPTHLIKTRGQQVTLRCSSQSGHNTVSWYQQALGQGPQFIFQYYREEENGRGNFPPRFSGLQFPNYSSELNVNALELDDSALYLCASSFTVNTEAFFGQGTRLTVV.

The J gene is TRBJ1-1, the V gene TRBV5-6, with 9 bases that match TRBD1. Germline-derived CDR1 and CDR2 are SGHDT and YYEEEE. Unmatched junction bases numbered 8, after V lost 3 bases and J lost 2 bases. This CDR3 spans 16 amino acids. This chain's CDR3 is CASSYLWTGENTEAFF. Written as DNA, the CDR3 is TGTGCCAGCAGCTACCTATGGACAGGGGAAAACACTGAAGCTTTCTTT.